A selection of T cell receptor beta chains follows, all from one sample in a study of T cell responses to AZD1222 COVID-19 vaccine. The data were produced by immunoSEQ multiplex PCR, yet TCRdb's version contains in-frame clones alone and is incomplete. The sample includes nearly 200,000 clones, roughly 92% of them seen just once. Specimen: peripheral blood, collected 28 days after the second AZD1222 dose. The receptors here all came from an adult who received the AZD1222 COVID-19 vaccine. CDR3s include the opening cysteine and the closing phenylalanine or tryptophan.

v_call: TRBV6-5; j_call: TRBJ1-5; cdr3_aa: CATLRGVDQPQHF
v_call: TRBV5-1; j_call: TRBJ2-2; cdr3_aa: CATSGGYSGELFF
v_call: TRBV6-5; j_call: TRBJ1-5; cdr3_aa: CASRRDSNQPQHF
v_call: TRBV5-1; j_call: TRBJ1-4; cdr3_aa: CASSPRGEKLFF
v_call: TRBV6-4; j_call: TRBJ2-1; cdr3_aa: CASSDNLGTGPRNEQFF
v_call: TRBV19; j_call: TRBJ1-2; cdr3_aa: CASSSVGAGGDGYTF
v_call: TRBV9; j_call: TRBJ1-2; cdr3_aa: CASSPGQGAYGYTF
v_call: TRBV7-8; j_call: TRBJ1-2; cdr3_aa: CASSSRISTPNYGYTF
v_call: TRBV9; j_call: TRBJ2-7; cdr3_aa: CASSVGFGGAYEQYF
v_call: TRBV11-3; j_call: TRBJ1-6; cdr3_aa: CASSPGPPAPLHF
v_call: TRBV28; j_call: TRBJ1-2; cdr3_aa: CASSVKGGFHGYTF
v_call: TRBV28; j_call: TRBJ1-2; cdr3_aa: CASSSRGQSSNYGYTF
v_call: TRBV25-1; j_call: TRBJ2-1; cdr3_aa: CASSDGSGSYNEQFF
v_call: TRBV7-8; j_call: TRBJ2-2; cdr3_aa: CASSHAGTALAGELFF
v_call: TRBV6-1; j_call: TRBJ2-5; cdr3_aa: CASSESFQETQYF
v_call: TRBV11-2; j_call: TRBJ1-2; cdr3_aa: CASSLGGGYTF
v_call: TRBV24-1; j_call: TRBJ2-1; cdr3_aa: CATSDPFSGAEQFF
v_call: TRBV18; j_call: TRBJ1-1; cdr3_aa: CASSLGRSNTEAFF
v_call: TRBV2; j_call: TRBJ1-2; cdr3_aa: CASKNTPEGYTF
v_call: TRBV29-1; j_call: TRBJ1-2; cdr3_aa: CSVSTEFVDYGYTF
v_call: TRBV5-6; j_call: TRBJ2-7; cdr3_aa: CASSNKGQSSSYEQYF
v_call: TRBV7-2; j_call: TRBJ1-1; cdr3_aa: CASSKDRGLTEAFF
v_call: TRBV6-2/TRBV6-3; j_call: TRBJ2-3; cdr3_aa: CASSYSSTSISTDTQYF
v_call: TRBV9; j_call: TRBJ1-2; cdr3_aa: CASSVWDRSFLWGYTF
v_call: TRBV5-5; j_call: TRBJ2-3; cdr3_aa: CASSQQGYTDTQYF
v_call: TRBV4-1; j_call: TRBJ1-3; cdr3_aa: CASSQDLGQGNTIYF
v_call: TRBV11-2; j_call: TRBJ1-2; cdr3_aa: CASSLDRGRYGYTF
v_call: TRBV19; j_call: TRBJ2-1; cdr3_aa: CASSIDLPGLAGGYEQFF
v_call: TRBV19; j_call: TRBJ2-3; cdr3_aa: CASSHQGARGTDTQYF
v_call: TRBV6-5; j_call: TRBJ1-1; cdr3_aa: CASRGGLMNTEAFF
v_call: TRBV18; j_call: TRBJ2-1; cdr3_aa: CASSPIRVSSYNEQFF
v_call: TRBV15; j_call: TRBJ1-1; cdr3_aa: CATSSRQGAGTEAFF
v_call: TRBV25-1; j_call: TRBJ1-2; cdr3_aa: CASSEYVAGDYGYTF
v_call: TRBV5-1; j_call: TRBJ1-1; cdr3_aa: CASSLVGGDTEAFF
v_call: TRBV5-4; j_call: TRBJ2-1; cdr3_aa: CASSLVSSYHQFF
v_call: TRBV28; j_call: TRBJ2-5; cdr3_aa: CASSLMDRAQETQYF
v_call: TRBV5-6; j_call: TRBJ1-2; cdr3_aa: CASTEQAANYGYTF
v_call: TRBV18; j_call: TRBJ1-4; cdr3_aa: CASSQTSTNEKLFF
v_call: TRBV12-3/TRBV12-4; j_call: TRBJ2-1; cdr3_aa: CASSLGQGEQFF
v_call: TRBV7-9; j_call: TRBJ2-7; cdr3_aa: CASSPPSDRREQYF
v_call: TRBV19; j_call: TRBJ1-4; cdr3_aa: CASKEVGANEKLFF
v_call: TRBV3-1/TRBV3-2; j_call: TRBJ2-1; cdr3_aa: CASSHGLAGGRSSYNEQFF
v_call: TRBV11-1; j_call: TRBJ2-2; cdr3_aa: CASSLRSAGELFF
v_call: TRBV2; j_call: TRBJ2-7; cdr3_aa: CASLRERSSYEQYF
v_call: TRBV10-2; j_call: TRBJ1-5; cdr3_aa: CASSVMQGHQPQHF
v_call: TRBV11-2; j_call: TRBJ2-5; cdr3_aa: CASRRGVETQYF
v_call: TRBV21-1; j_call: TRBJ1-1; cdr3_aa: CASSKGRNRANTEAFF
v_call: TRBV2; j_call: TRBJ1-6; cdr3_aa: CASRSGTGPSPLHF
v_call: TRBV5-4; j_call: TRBJ1-2; cdr3_aa: CASSSDNYGYTF
v_call: TRBV5-1; j_call: TRBJ2-3; cdr3_aa: CASSGLAGGRTDTQYF
v_call: TRBV5-5; j_call: TRBJ1-1; cdr3_aa: CASSLTGGGTTEAFF
v_call: TRBV19; j_call: TRBJ1-2; cdr3_aa: CASSTDRASYGYTF
v_call: TRBV5-4; j_call: TRBJ1-2; cdr3_aa: CASSLDDRYGYTF